The clone carrying this T cell receptor beta chain was seen only a few times. The record originates from a study of blood T cell repertoires in COVID-19. Study-wide background: The analysed material was cDNA or gDNA that came from T cells, B-cell-depleted T cells, or PBMCs.

This CDR3 spans 15 amino acids. The V gene end was trimmed by 2 bases and the J gene end by 1 base; junction bases not matched to a gene: 4. Per the germline V gene, CDR1 is ENHRY and CDR2 is SYGVKD. Measured with immunoSEQ multiplex PCR; TCRdb has only the in-frame clones, and not every one. The data show a few hundred thousand clones, with around 90% seen just once and roughly 1.2% held by the top ten. This rearrangement joins TRBV10-3 to TRBJ2-5; 7 bases match TRBD1. Sequencing was carried out using peripheral blood. The sequence derives from a man aged 35 to 55 with acute or convalescent COVID-19. DNA of the CDR3: TGTGCCATCAGTGAGCAGGGGACAGCCCAAGAGACCCAGTACTTC. Protein sequence: CAISEQGTAQETQYF.